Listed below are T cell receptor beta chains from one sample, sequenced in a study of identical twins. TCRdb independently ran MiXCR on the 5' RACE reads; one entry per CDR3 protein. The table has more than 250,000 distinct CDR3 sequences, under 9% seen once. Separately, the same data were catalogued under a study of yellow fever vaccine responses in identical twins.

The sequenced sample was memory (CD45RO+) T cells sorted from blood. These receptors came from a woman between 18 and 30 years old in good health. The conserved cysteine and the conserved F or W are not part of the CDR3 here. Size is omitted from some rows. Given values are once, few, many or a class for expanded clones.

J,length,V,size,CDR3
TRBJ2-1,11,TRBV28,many,ASLAGGRNEQF
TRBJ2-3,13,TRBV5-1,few,ASSLKAGARDTQY
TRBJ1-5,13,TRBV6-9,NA,ASSLEGMGSQPQH
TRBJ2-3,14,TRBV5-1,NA,ASSLGPSGGTDTQY
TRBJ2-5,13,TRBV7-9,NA,ASSPSRAGSETQY
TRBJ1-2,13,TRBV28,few,ASSSPGQGGLLYI
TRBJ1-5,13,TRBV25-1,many,ASSEAGDSNQPQH
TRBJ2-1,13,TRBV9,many,APECRGPSYNEQF
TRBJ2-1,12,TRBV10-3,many,AISKESSYNEQF
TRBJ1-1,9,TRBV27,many,ASSDFTEAF
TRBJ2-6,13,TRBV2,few,ASSVTVPGANVLT
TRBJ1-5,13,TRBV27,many,ASSPWGRSNQPQH
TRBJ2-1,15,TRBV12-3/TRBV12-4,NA,VSSRLAGGKVHNEQF
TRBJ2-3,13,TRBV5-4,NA,ASSLTTHQTDTQY
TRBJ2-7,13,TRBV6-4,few,ASSPGTRGSYEQY
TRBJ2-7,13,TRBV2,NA,ASSWEGKGFYEQY
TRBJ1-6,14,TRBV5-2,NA,ARGPGLVSGNSPLH
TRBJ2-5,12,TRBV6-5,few,ASSYSPSGETQY
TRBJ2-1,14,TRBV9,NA,ASSVGTSSTYNEQF
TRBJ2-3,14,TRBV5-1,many,ASSSTLAGGSDTQY
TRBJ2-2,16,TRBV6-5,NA,ASSYTGLGPRGTGELF
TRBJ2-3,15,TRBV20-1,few,SARDIGTSGGTDTQY
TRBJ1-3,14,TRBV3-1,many,ASSQGAGFSGNTIY